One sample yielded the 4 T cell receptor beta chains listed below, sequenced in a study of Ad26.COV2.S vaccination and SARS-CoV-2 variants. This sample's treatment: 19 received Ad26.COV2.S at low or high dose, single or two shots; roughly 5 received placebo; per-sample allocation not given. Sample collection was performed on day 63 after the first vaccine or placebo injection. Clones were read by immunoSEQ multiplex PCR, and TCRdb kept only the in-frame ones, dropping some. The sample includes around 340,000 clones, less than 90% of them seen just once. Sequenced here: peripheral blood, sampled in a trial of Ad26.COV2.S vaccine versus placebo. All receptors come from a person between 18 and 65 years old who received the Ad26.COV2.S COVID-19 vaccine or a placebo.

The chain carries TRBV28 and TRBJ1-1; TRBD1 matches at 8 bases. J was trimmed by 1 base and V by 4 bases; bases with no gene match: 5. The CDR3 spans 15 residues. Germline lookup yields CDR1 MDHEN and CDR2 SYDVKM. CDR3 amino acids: CASSSRTGKNTEAFF. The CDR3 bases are TGTGCCAGCAGTTCGAGGACAGGGAAGAACACTGAAGCTTTCTTT.

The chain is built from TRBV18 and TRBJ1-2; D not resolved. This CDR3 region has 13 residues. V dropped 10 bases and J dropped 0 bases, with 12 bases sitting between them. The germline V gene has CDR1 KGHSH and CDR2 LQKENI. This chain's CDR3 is CATTPSANYGYTF. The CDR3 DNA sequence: TGTGCCACCACCCCCTCCGCTAACTATGGCTACACCTTC.

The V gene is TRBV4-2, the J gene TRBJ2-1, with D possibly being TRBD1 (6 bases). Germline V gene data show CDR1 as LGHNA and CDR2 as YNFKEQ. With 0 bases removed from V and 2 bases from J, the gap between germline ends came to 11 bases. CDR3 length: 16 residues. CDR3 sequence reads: CASSQETGQTYNEQFF. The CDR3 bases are TGTGCCAGCAGCCAAGAGACAGGTCAGACCTACAATGAGCAGTTCTTC.

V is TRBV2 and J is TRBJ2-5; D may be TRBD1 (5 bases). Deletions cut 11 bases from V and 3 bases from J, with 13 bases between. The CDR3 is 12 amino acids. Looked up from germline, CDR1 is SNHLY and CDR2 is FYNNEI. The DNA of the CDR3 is TGTGCCTCACACCCACAGGAAGAGACCCAGTACTTC. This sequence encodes CASHPQEETQYF.